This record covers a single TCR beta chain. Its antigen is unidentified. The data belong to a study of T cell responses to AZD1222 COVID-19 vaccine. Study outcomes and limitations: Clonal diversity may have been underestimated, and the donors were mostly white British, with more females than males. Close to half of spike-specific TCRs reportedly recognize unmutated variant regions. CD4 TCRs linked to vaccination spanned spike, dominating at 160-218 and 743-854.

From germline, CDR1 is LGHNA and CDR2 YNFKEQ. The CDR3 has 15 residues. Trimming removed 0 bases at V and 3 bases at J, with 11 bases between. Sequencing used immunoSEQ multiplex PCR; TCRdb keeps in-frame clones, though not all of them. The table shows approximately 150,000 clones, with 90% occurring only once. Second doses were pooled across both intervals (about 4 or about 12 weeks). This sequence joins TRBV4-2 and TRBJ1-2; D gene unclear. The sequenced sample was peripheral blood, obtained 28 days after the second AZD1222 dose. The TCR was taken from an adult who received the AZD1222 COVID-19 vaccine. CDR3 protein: CASSQDEAQYYGYTF. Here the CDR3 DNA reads TGTGCCAGCAGCCAAGACGAAGCGCAGTACTATGGCTACACCTTC.